The sequence of this TCR beta chain was determined in a study of identical twins. On this clonotype itself: Its specificity is unknown.

In germline, CDR1 is MNHNS, CDR2 SASEGT. V lost 4 bases and J lost 1, with 13 bases in between. The CDR3 loop spans 15 amino acids. With no exceptions, donors were healthy Caucasians. TCRdb analysed the 5' RACE reads with MiXCR anew, one entry per CDR3 protein. The data contain about 890,000 distinct CDR3 sequences, 9% to 15% of them singletons. Study-level findings and limits: The analysis was cross-sectional rather than longitudinal within donors.

The sample also formed part of further work on yellow fever vaccine responses in identical twins.

This sequence was found in a woman aged 18-35 years in good health. The specimen was PBMCs. The rearrangement joins TRBV6-1 to TRBJ1-1, with D unclear. CDR3 sequence: CASSVLVGSNTEAFF. The CDR3 coding sequence is TGTGCCAGCAGTGTTCTCGTGGGCTCGAACACTGAAGCTTTCTTT.